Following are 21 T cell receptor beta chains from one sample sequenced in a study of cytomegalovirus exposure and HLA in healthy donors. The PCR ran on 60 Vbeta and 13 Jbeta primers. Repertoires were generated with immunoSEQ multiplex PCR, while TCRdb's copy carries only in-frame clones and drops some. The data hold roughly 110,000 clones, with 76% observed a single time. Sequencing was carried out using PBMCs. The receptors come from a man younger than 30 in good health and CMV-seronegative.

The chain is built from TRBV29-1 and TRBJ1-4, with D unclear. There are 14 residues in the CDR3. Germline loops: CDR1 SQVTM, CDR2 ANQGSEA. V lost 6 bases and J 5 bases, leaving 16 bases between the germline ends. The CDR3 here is CSVRKAAPNEKLFF. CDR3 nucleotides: TGCAGCGTGCGAAAGGCAGCGCCGAATGAAAAACTGTTTTTT.

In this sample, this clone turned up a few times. The CDR3 sequence: CAIRAGDGYEQYF. The CDR3 DNA is TGTGCCATCAGGGCGGGGGATGGCTACGAGCAGTACTTC. The chain is built from TRBV10-3 and TRBJ2-7, with 7 bases aligning to TRBD2. The CDR3 has 13 residues. Per the germline V gene, CDR1 is ENHRY and CDR2 is SYGVKD. Trimming cost V 6 bases and J 3 bases; bases outside gene matches: 5.

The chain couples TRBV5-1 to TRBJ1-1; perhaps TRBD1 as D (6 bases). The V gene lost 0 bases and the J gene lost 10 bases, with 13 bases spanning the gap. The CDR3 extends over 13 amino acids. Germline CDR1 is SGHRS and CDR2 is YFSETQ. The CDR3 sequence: CASSLATGLLAFF. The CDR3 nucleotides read TGCGCCAGCAGCTTGGCCACAGGGCTGCTAGCTTTCTTT.

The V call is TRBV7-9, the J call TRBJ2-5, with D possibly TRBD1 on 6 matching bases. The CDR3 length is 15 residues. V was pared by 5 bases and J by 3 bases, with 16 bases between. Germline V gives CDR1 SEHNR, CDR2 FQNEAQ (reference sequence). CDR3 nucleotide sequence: TGTGCCAGCAGCCTAACCCGGACAGCCAAAGAGACCCAGTACTTC. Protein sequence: CASSLTRTAKETQYF.

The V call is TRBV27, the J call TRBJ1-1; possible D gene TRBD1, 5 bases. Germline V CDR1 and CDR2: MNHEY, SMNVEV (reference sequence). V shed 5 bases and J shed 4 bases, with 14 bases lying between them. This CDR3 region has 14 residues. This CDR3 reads CASSLGLGGTEAFF. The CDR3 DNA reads TGTGCCAGCAGTCTGGGACTCGGGGGCACTGAAGCTTTCTTT.

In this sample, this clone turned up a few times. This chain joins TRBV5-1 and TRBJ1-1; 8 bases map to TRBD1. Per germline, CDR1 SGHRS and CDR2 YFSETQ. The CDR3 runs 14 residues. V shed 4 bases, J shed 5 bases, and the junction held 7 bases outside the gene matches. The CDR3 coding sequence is TGCGCCAGCAGCCTACAGGGGGGGGAAACTGAAGCTTTCTTT. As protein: CASSLQGGETEAFF.

CDR3 DNA sequence: TGTGCCAGCATCAGAACCGGGACAGGGGGTATGCTGTATGGCTACACCTTC. Amino acids: CASIRTGTGGMLYGYTF. This chain joins TRBV7-2 and TRBJ1-2; 11 positions match TRBD1. V shed 7 bases and J 5 bases; nucleotides not matched to a gene: 15. The CDR3 sequence is 17 residues long. Looked up from germline, CDR1 is SGHTA and CDR2 is FQGNSA.

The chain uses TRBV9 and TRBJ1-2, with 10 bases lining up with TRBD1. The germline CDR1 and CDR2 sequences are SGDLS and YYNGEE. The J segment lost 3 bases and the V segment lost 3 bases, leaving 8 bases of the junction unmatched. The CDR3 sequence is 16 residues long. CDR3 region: CASSGGGGQGDYGYTF. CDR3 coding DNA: TGTGCCAGCAGCGGGGGGGGCGGACAGGGGGACTATGGCTACACCTTC. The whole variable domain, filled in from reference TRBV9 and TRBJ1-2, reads DSGVTQTPKHLITATGQRVTLRCSPRSGDLSVYWYQQSLDQGLQFLIQYYNGEERAKGNILERFSAQQFPDLHSELNLSSLELGDSALYFCASSGGGGQGDYGYTFGSGTRLTVV.

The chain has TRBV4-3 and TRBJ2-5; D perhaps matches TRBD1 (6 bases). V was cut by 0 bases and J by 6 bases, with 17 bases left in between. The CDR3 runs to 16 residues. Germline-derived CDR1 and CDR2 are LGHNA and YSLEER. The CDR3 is CASSQDPPGDGKTQYF. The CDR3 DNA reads TGCGCCAGCAGCCAAGACCCCCCAGGGGACGGAAAGACCCAGTACTTC.

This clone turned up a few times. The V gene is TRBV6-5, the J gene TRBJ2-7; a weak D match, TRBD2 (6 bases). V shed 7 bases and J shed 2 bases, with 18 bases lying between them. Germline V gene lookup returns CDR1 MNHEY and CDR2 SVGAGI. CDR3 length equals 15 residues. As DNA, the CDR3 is TGTGCCAGCACCTGGGAGCGGGTCAGACCCTACGAGCAGTACTTC. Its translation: CASTWERVRPYEQYF.

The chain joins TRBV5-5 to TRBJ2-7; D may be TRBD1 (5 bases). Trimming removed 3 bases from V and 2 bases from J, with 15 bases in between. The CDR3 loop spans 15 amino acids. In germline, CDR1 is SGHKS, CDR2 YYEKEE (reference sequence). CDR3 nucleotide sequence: TGTGCCAGCAGCTCTAGGGGCGACCCAACCTACGAGCAGTACTTC. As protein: CASSSRGDPTYEQYF.

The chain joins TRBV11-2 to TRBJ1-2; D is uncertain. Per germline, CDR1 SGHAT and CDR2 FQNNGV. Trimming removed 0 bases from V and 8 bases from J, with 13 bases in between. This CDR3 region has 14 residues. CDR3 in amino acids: CASSLDPRLGGYTF. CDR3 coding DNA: TGTGCCAGCAGCTTAGATCCCAGGTTAGGAGGCTACACCTTC.

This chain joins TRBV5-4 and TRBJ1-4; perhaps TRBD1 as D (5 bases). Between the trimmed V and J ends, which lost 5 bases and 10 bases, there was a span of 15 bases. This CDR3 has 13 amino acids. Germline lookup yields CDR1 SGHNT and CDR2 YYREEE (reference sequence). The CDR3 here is CASRKEGQGKLFF. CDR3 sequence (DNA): TGTGCCAGCAGAAAGGAAGGACAAGGAAAACTGTTTTTT.

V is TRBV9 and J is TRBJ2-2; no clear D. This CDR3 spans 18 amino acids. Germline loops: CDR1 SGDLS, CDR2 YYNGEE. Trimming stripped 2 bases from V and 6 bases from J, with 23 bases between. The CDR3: CASSVFPPMGVSAGELFF. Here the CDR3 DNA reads TGTGCCAGCAGCGTCTTTCCCCCGATGGGCGTTTCGGCCGGGGAGCTGTTTTTT.

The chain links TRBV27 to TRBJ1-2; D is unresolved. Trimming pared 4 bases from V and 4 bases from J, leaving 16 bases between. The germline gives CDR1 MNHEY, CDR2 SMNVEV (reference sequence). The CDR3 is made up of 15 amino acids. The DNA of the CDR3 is TGTGCCAGCAGTTCACCCCCCCCGGGGTTCTATGGCTACACCTTC. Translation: CASSSPPPGFYGYTF.

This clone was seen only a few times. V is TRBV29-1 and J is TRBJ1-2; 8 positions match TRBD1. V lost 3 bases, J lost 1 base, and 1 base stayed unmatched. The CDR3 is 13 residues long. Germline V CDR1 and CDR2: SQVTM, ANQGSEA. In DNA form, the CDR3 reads TGCAGCGTTGAGACAGGGGATAACTATGGCTACACCTTC. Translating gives CSVETGDNYGYTF.

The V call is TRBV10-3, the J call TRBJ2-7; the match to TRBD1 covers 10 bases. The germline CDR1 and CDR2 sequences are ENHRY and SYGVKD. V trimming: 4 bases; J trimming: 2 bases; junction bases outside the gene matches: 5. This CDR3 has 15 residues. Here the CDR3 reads CAISGTGGSTYEQYF. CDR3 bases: TGTGCCATCAGTGGGACAGGGGGGTCAACCTACGAGCAGTACTTC.

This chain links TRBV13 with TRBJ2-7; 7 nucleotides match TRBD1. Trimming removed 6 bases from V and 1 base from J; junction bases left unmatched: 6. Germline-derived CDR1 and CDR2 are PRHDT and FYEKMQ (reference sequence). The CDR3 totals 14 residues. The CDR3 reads CASRIYRGSYEQYF. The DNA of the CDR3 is TGTGCCAGCAGGATTTACAGGGGTTCCTACGAGCAGTACTTC.

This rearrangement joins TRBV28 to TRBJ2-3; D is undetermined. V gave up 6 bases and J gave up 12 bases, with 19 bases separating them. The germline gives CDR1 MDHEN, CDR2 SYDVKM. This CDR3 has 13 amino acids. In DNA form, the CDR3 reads TGTGCCAGCAGCTCCGTAGCCCCCCCTAAACAGTATTTT. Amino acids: CASSSVAPPKQYF.

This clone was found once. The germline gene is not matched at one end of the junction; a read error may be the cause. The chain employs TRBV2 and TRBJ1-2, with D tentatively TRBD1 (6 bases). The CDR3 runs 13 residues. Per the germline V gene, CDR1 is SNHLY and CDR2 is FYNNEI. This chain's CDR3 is CASSKGDDYGYPF. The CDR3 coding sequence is TGTGCCAGCAGTAAGGGGGACGACTATGGCTACCCCTTC.

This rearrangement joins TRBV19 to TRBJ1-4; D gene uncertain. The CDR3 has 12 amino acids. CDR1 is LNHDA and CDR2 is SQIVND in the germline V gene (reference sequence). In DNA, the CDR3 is TGTGCTTCGTTGTCAACTAATGAAAAACTGTTTTTT. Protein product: CASLSTNEKLFF. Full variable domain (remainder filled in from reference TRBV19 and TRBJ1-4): DGGITQSPKYLFRKEGQNVTLSCEQNLNHDAMYWYRQDPGQGLRLIYYSQIVNDFQKGDIAEGYSVSREKKESFPLTVTSAQKNPTAFYLCASLSTNEKLFFGSGTQLSVL.